This TCR beta chain was documented in a study of blood T cell repertoires in COVID-19. Study overall: Material from acute and convalescent COVID-19 was sourced from the United States, Italy and Spain.

Germline CDR1 reads SGDLS; CDR2 reads YYNGEE. This CDR3 contains 16 residues. V lost 3 bases and J lost 2; bases outside the gene matches: 7. Authors' processing steps: Amplified reference gene primers provided the basis for estimating nucleated cell counts. TCRdb keeps only in-frame clones here, not all; method: immunoSEQ multiplex PCR. Clone size and V and J calls were adopted from that table, with D and trimming inferred from the DNA. The table shows around 130,000 clones, with over 75% occurring only once. The TCR originated in a man aged 55-75 years with active or convalescent COVID-19. The specimen was peripheral blood. J is TRBJ2-3 and V is TRBV9; TRBD1 agrees at 9 bases. CDR3 amino acids: CASSATGGANTDTQYF. CDR3 nucleotides: TGTGCCAGCAGCGCCACAGGGGGCGCGAACACAGATACGCAGTATTTT.